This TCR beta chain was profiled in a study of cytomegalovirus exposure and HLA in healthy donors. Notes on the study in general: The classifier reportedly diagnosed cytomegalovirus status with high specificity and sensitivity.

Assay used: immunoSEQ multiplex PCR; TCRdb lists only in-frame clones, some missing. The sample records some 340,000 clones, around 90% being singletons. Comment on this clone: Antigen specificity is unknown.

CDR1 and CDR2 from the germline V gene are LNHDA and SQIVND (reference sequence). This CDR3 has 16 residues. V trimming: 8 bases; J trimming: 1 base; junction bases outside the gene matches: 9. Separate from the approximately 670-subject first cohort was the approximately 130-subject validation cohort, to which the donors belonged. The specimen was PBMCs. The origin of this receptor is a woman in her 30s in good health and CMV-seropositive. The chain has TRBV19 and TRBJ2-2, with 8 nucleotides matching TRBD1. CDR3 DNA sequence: TGTGCCAGTGTTCGGGATACAGGGGGGAACACCGGGGAGCTGTTTTTT. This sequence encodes CASVRDTGGNTGELFF.